The 10 T cell receptor beta chains given below trace back to one sample, sequenced in a study of blood T cell repertoires in COVID-19. Clones were read by immunoSEQ multiplex PCR, and TCRdb kept only the in-frame ones, dropping some. The data hold more than 300,000 clones, with about 87% observed a single time. Material for sequencing was peripheral blood. Source of these receptors: a woman under 40 with COVID-19, enrolled during active disease.

The CDR3 spells CATSGPRQGGNEKLFF. CDR3 DNA sequence: TGTGCCACCAGCGGTCCGCGACAGGGTGGAAACGAAAAACTGTTTTTT. This rearrangement joins TRBV15 to TRBJ1-4; 7 nucleotides match TRBD1. Trimming at V came to 5 bases and at J to 8 bases, leaving 14 bases not matched to a gene. This CDR3 spans 16 amino acids. CDR1 and CDR2 (germline): LNHNV, YYDKDF (reference sequence).

The gene calls are TRBV18 and TRBJ2-7; D is possibly TRBD2 (6 bases). The CDR3 is 17 amino acids. The germline gives CDR1 KGHSH, CDR2 LQKENI. Trimming cost V 1 base and J 3 bases, with 19 bases left between them. DNA of the CDR3: TGTGCCAGCTCACCACAAGAGGGGCGGGGTGGCTACTACGAGCAGTACTTC. It is translated as CASSPQEGRGGYYEQYF.

CDR3: CASGGGYNEQFF. The CDR3 bases are TGTGCCAGCGGGGGGGGATACAATGAGCAGTTCTTC. The J gene is TRBJ2-1, the V gene TRBV12-3 or TRBV12-4, with TRBD2 matching over 7 bases. The V segment lost 8 bases and the J segment 4 bases; nucleotides outside the gene matches: 2. CDR3 length: 12 residues.

The chain recombines TRBV15 with TRBJ2-2; 8 bases match TRBD1. After removal of 4 bases from V and 6 bases from J, the junction contained 10 bases not matched to a gene. CDR3 size: 16 residues. Germline V gives CDR1 LNHNV, CDR2 YYDKDF (reference sequence). The CDR3 sequence is CATSTPDRGFAGELFF. In DNA, the CDR3 is TGTGCCACCAGCACTCCCGACAGGGGTTTTGCCGGGGAGCTGTTTTTT.

The chain carries TRBV27 and TRBJ2-1; TRBD2 aligns across 9 bases. CDR1 and CDR2 from the germline V gene are MNHEY and SMNVEV (reference sequence). Germline trimming cut 5 bases from V and 3 bases from J; bases unmatched to any gene: 8. CDR3 size: 16 residues. The CDR3 here is CASSPRLAAFYNEQFF. The CDR3 DNA reads as TGTGCCAGCAGTCCTCGACTAGCGGCCTTCTACAATGAGCAGTTCTTC.

This sequence joins TRBV6-5 and TRBJ2-5; 10 bases fit TRBD2. V shed 6 bases, J shed 7 bases, and the junction held 8 bases outside the gene matches. The CDR3 loop spans 14 amino acids. CDR1 MNHEY and CDR2 SVGAGI come from the germline V gene. CDR3 nucleotides: TGTGCCAGCAGACCGGGACTAGCGCTGAGGACCCAGTACTTC. As protein: CASRPGLALRTQYF.

The chain carries TRBV11-1 and TRBJ2-3; 7 bases match TRBD2. J gave up 0 bases and V 2 bases, and 5 bases lay outside the gene matches. The germline gives CDR1 SGHAT, CDR2 FQDESV (reference sequence). This CDR3 contains 16 residues. For the CDR3, the DNA is TGTGCCAGCAGCTTACGTAGGACTAGTAGCACAGATACGCAGTATTTT. Its protein is CASSLRRTSSTDTQYF. Together with reference TRBV11-1 and TRBJ2-3, the CDR3 gives the full variable domain: EAEVAQSPRYKITEKSQAVAFWCDPISGHATLYWYRQILGQGPELLVQFQDESVVDDSQLPKDRFSAERLKGVDSTLKIQPAELGDSAMYLCASSLRRTSSTDTQYFGPGTRLTVL.

This clone was seen more than once but under ten times. This same CDR3 is encoded by further DNA sequences in the sample. The V gene is TRBV6-1, the J gene TRBJ1-2, with a possible D match to TRBD1 (5 bases). Germline loops: CDR1 MNHNS, CDR2 SASEGT. The CDR3 length is 13 residues. V was clipped by 0 bases and J by 5 bases, with 7 bases between them. CDR3: CASSEAPGYGYTF. In DNA form, the CDR3 reads TGTGCCAGCAGTGAAGCCCCAGGGTATGGCTACACCTTC.

The V call is TRBV20-1, the J call TRBJ2-7, with D perhaps TRBD1 (5 bases). Germline V gene data show CDR1 as DFQATT and CDR2 as SNEGSKA (reference sequence). V was pared by 7 bases and J by 3 bases, with 10 bases between. The CDR3 extends over 11 amino acids. The CDR3, as DNA: TGCAGTGTTCTAGGACACTACGAGCAGTACTTC. This encodes CSVLGHYEQYF.

Turning to this clone: The same CDR3 arises from other DNA sequences in this sample as well. This chain joins TRBV6-5 and TRBJ1-1, with D unresolved. V lost 4 bases to trimming and J lost 3 bases, with 9 bases between them. Germline V gene sequence: CDR1 MNHEY, CDR2 SVGAGI. The CDR3 spans 13 residues. As DNA, the CDR3 is TGTGCCAGCAGTTTAGGAGTCGACACTGAAGCTTTCTTT. It specifies CASSLGVDTEAFF.